The clone carrying this T cell receptor beta chain was recorded at least ten times. The sample's time point: pretreatment peripheral blood. Samples spanned pretreatment and treatment, with 1 to 8 time points per patient. These data come from a study of PD-L1 blockade in urothelial cancer. Study background: At 3 weeks after treatment start (second dose) and again at 6 weeks, blood was analyzed. The median T cell count in blood samples was 141,255.

Synthetic TCR analog templates were added to each PCR reaction. The data were produced by immunoSEQ multiplex PCR, yet TCRdb's version contains in-frame clones alone and is incomplete. The data show around 70,000 clones, roughly 84% seen once. Germline V gives CDR1 SGHRS, CDR2 YFSETQ. This CDR3 comprises 15 residues. The V end was cut by 2 bases, the J end by 2 bases, with 12 bases between. The sample here was PBMCs, taken around atezolizumab (anti-PD-L1) treatment. This sequence originates from a woman aged 70-85 years with urothelial cancer. The chain combines TRBV5-1 with TRBJ2-3; D might be TRBD1 (6 bases). In DNA form, the CDR3 reads TGCGCCAGCAGCTTAGAAGGGGGAGTCACAGATACGCAGTATTTT. It translates to CASSLEGGVTDTQYF.